This T cell receptor (beta chain) was recorded in a study of control samples from healthy donors and cancer patients. The method was immunoSEQ multiplex PCR; TCRdb's version includes in-frame clones alone and lacks a portion of them. The sample lists some 140,000 clones, 85% to 95% occurring once. This clone is a singleton in its sample. This CDR3 spans 13 amino acids. Germline V gene lookup returns CDR1 MNHNY and CDR2 SVGAGI (reference sequence). Between the trimmed V and J ends, which lost 6 bases and 4 bases, there was a span of 12 bases. The chain joins TRBV6-6 to TRBJ1-1; unclear D gene. The receptor's source is a man aged 40-55 years in good health. Specimen: blood. The CDR3 spells CASRPTASTEAFF. Here the CDR3 DNA reads TGTGCCAGCAGACCAACAGCCTCCACTGAAGCTTTCTTT.